Sequencing of this T cell receptor beta chain was carried out in a study of blood T cell repertoires in COVID-19. Only in-frame clones appear in the TCRdb table, and some are missing; sequencing was by immunoSEQ multiplex PCR. The table has more than 200,000 clones, 75% to 85% seen once. The CDR3 is 17 amino acids. The V gene lost 0 bases and the J gene lost 4 bases, with 17 bases spanning the gap. The germline gives CDR1 SGDLS, CDR2 YYNGEE. The sequenced sample consisted of peripheral blood. The clonotype originates from a woman aged 40 to 55 who had recovered from COVID-19. J is TRBJ1-3 and V is TRBV9; no firm D call. The CDR3 loop reads CASSVGAGSYVGNTIYF. The CDR3 coding sequence is TGTGCCAGCAGCGTAGGTGCGGGATCGTATGTGGGAAACACCATATATTTT. Supplemented by reference TRBV9 and TRBJ1-3, the full variable domain reads DSGVTQTPKHLITATGQRVTLRCSPRSGDLSVYWYQQSLDQGLQFLIQYYNGEERAKGNILERFSAQQFPDLHSELNLSSLELGDSALYFCASSVGAGSYVGNTIYFGEGSWLTVV.